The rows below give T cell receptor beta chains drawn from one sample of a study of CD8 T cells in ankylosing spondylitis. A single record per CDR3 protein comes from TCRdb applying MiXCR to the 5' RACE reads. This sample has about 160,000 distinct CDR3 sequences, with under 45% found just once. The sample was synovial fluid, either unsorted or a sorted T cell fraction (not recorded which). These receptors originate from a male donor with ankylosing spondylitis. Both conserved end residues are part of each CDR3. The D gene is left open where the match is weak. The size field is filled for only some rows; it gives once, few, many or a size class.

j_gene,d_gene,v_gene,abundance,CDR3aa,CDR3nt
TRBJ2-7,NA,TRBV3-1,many,CASSQAIGTSQYEQYF,TGTGCCAGCAGCCAGGCAATCGGGACGTCGCAATACGAGCAGTACTTC
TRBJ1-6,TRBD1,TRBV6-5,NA,CASSYTPQGDGTLHF,TGTGCCAGCAGTTACACACCTCAGGGGGACGGGACCCTCCACTTT
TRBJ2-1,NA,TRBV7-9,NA,CASSLEGASEFF,TGTGCCAGCAGCTTAGAGGGGGCTAGCGAGTTCTTC
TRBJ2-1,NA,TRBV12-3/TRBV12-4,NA,CASSGHGGPNNEQFF,TGTGCCAGCAGTGGGCATGGCGGACCGAACAATGAGCAGTTCTTC
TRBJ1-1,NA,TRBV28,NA,CASSFRADTEAFF,TGTGCCAGCAGTTTCCGGGCAGACACTGAAGCTTTCTTT
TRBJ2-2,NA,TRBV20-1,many,CSARDLSENTGELFF,TGCAGTGCTAGAGATCTCAGCGAGAACACCGGGGAGCTGTTTTTT
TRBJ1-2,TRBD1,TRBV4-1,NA,CASSQVILWGQGALYGYTF,TGCGCCAGCAGCCAAGTGATCTTATGGGGACAGGGGGCCCTCTATGGCTACACCTTC
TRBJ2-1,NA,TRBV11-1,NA,CASSLRTLEGYNEQFF,TGTGCCAGCAGCTTAAGGACCCTCGAAGGGTACAATGAGCAGTTCTTC
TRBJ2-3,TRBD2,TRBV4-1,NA,CASSPASREEGTDTQYF,TGCGCCAGCAGCCCCGCCTCCCGGGAGGAAGGCACAGATACGCAGTATTTT
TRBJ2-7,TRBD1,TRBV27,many,CASSSERRDRLYEQYF,TGTGCCAGCAGCTCCGAACGCCGGGACAGACTTTACGAGCAGTACTTC
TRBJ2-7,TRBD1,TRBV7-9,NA,CASEGTGWEQYF,TGTGCCAGCGAGGGGACAGGGTGGGAGCAGTACTTC
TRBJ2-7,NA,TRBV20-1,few,CSAPIGAEQYF,TGCAGTGCCCCCATAGGAGCCGAGCAGTACTTC
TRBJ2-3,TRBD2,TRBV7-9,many,CASSSPSGGFTDTQYF,TGTGCCAGCAGCTCACCTAGCGGGGGCTTCACAGATACGCAGTATTTT
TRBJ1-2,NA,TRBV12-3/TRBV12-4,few,CASSFTPFPNYGYTF,TGTGCCAGCAGTTTCACTCCCTTCCCTAACTATGGCTACACCTTC
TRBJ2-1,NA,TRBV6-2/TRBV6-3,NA,CASSYDWVASLNEQFF,TGTGCCAGCAGTTACGATTGGGTAGCTTCTTTGAATGAGCAGTTCTTC
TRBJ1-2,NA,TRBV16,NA,CASSKRPYGLGGYTF,TGTGCCAGCAGCAAACGGCCGTATGGTTTAGGCGGCTACACCTTC
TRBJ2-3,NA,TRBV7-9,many,CASSLASTGTDTQYF,TGTGCCAGCAGCTTAGCTTCGACAGGCACAGATACGCAGTATTTT
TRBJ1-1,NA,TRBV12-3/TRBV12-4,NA,CASSPNGGWTEAFF,TGTGCCAGCAGCCCGAACGGGGGGTGGACTGAAGCTTTCTTT
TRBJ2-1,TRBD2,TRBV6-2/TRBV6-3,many,CASSYTSGTYNEQFF,TGTGCCAGCAGCTATACTAGCGGAACCTACAATGAGCAGTTCTTC
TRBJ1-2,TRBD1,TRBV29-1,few,CSVHTGDNYGYTF,TGCAGCGTTCATACAGGGGATAACTATGGCTACACCTTC
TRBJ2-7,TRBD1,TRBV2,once,CASRTVDRGRVDEQYF,TGTGCCAGCAGGACGGTGGACAGGGGGCGCGTTGACGAGCAGTACTTC
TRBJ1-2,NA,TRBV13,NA,CASSLIGEWGYTF,TGTGCCAGCAGCTTAATAGGGGAGTGGGGCTACACCTTC
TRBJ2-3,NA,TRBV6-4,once,CASSDSGYTQYF,TGTGCCAGCAGTGACTCAGGGTATACGCAGTATTTT
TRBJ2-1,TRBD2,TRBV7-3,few,CASSLLSGEYNEQFF,TGTGCCAGCAGCTTACTTAGCGGGGAGTACAATGAGCAGTTCTTC
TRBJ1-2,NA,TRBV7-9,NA,CASSLNSWTNGYTF,TGTGCCAGCAGCTTAAACAGCTGGACGAATGGCTACACCTTC
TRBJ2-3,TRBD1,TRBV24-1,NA,CATAGQGDTDTQYF,TGTGCCACTGCGGGACAGGGGGACACAGATACGCAGTATTTT
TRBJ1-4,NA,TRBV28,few,CASSYLEGYEKLFF,TGTGCCAGCAGTTATCTAGAGGGGTATGAAAAACTGTTTTTT
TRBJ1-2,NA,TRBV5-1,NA,CASSLAGLNYGYTF,TGCGCCAGCAGCTTGGCCGGATTGAACTATGGCTACACCTTC
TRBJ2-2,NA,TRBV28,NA,CASSSGVNTGELFF,TGTGCCAGCAGTTCCGGGGTTAACACCGGGGAGCTGTTTTTT
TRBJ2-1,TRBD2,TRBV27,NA,CASSLAGASNEQFF,TGTGCCAGCAGTTTAGCGGGAGCGTCGAATGAGCAGTTCTTC
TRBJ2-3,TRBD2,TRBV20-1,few,CSARRGLAGDTDTQYF,TGCAGTGCTAGAAGGGGTCTAGCGGGGGACACAGATACGCAGTATTTT